The clone carrying this T cell receptor beta chain showed up just a few times. Its matching antigen is unknown. These data come from a study of beta chain features in type 1 diabetes. Study outcomes and limitations: Patients with type 1 diabetes showed fewer VDJ junction insertions and more deletions. Among patients with Type 1 diabetes, TCRB CDR3s were moderately but significantly shorter in every one of the four CD4+ subsets.

The ends were cut back, 10 bases at V and 1 base at J, with 13 bases in the middle. The length of the CDR3 is 13 residues. Looked up from germline, CDR1 is SNHLY and CDR2 is FYNNEI. Reverse transcription of all isolated RNA meant that expressed TCRB transcripts were sequenced. Method: immunoSEQ multiplex PCR; TCRdb's copy keeps in-frame clones and lacks some. The data contain roughly 260,000 clones, approximately 11% of them singletons. The clonotype was recovered from a man under 40 with type 1 diabetes. The rearrangement joins TRBV2 to TRBJ1-1; tentative D call: TRBD1 (6 bases). Sequencing input: naive CD4+ T cells from blood. Here the CDR3 reads CATAKGENTEAFF. The CDR3 DNA reads TGTGCCACAGCTAAGGGGGAGAACACTGAAGCTTTCTTT. The whole variable domain, filled in from reference TRBV2 and TRBJ1-1, reads EPEVTQTPSHQVTQMGQEVILRCVPISNHLYFYWYRQILGQKVEFLVSFYNNEISEKSEIFDDQFSVERPDGSNFTLKIRSTKLEDSAMYFCATAKGENTEAFFGQGTRLTVV.